This record covers a single T cell receptor (beta chain). What it recognizes is unknown. The CDR3 is 15 amino acids. Per germline, CDR1 KGHSH and CDR2 LQKENI. V was shortened by 2 bases and J by 2 bases, with 9 bases between the two germline ends. The entry originates in a study of OX40 agonist ivuxolimab in advanced cancers. The overall study: Partial responses were achieved by three patients, one with hepatocellular carcinoma and two with cutaneous melanoma. Study observations and caveats: Blood T cells, both CD4+ and CD8+, expanded clonally by week 6 at 0.1 to 3.0 mg/kg. Expanded peripheral T cells had an undetermined antigen specificity. The mean number of expanded clones was higher in CD8+ T cells than in CD4+.

Method: immunoSEQ multiplex PCR; TCRdb's copy keeps in-frame clones and lacks some. The table shows more than 45,000 clones, with around 82% occurring only once. The V gene is TRBV18, the J gene TRBJ1-4; perhaps TRBD1 as D (6 bases). This receptor was identified in an adult with an advanced solid tumor such as melanoma, head and neck, liver or kidney cancer. The input for sequencing was CD4+ or CD8+ T cells sorted from blood, taken in a trial of the OX40 agonist ivuxolimab. The CDR3 is CASSPNQGTNEKLFF. In DNA form, the CDR3 reads TGTGCCAGCTCACCAAACCAGGGGACTAATGAAAAACTGTTTTTT.